This TCR beta chain stems from a study of early T cells in non-severe SARS-CoV-2 infection. This CDR3 has 14 amino acids. Germline lookup yields CDR1 DFQATT and CDR2 SNEGSKA (reference sequence). The V gene lost 5 bases and the J gene lost 2 bases, with 13 bases spanning the gap. In TCRdb, the 5' RACE reads were re-called with MiXCR into one record per CDR3 protein. Here the sample spans 88,000 or so distinct CDR3 sequences, 15% being singletons. This clonotype was seen at least ten times. This clonotype was obtained from an adult who was a healthcare worker with PCR-confirmed SARS-CoV-2 infection or an uninfected control (not recorded which). Sequencing used whole blood. The chain joins TRBV20-1 to TRBJ2-1, with D maybe TRBD2 (6 bases). CDR3 loop: CSAYSGPPYNEQFF. CDR3 nucleotides: TGCAGTGCTTATAGCGGACCGCCCTACAATGAGCAGTTCTTC.